The source of this T cell receptor beta chain is a study of PD-1 blockade in classical Hodgkin lymphoma. Study-wide results and caveats: Individuals initiating nivolumab under 1 year after ASCT were excluded. Before treatment, complete responders showed about the same diversity as newly diagnosed patients. With CD4+ cells, TCR diversity rose significantly by C4D1, but not with CD8+ cells.

Trimming at V came to 6 bases and at J to 8 bases, leaving 13 bases not matched to a gene. Germline values: CDR1 LGHNT, CDR2 FRNRAP. The CDR3 extends over 15 amino acids. Profiling relied on immunoSEQ multiplex PCR, and the TCRdb table lists in-frame clones only, not all of them. The sample carries tens of thousands of clones, roughly 89% recorded once. As to this clone: Its antigen is still unknown.

Each and every patient relapsed after autologous stem cell transplantation, and patients got differing brentuximab vedotin exposure. The clonotype comes from a human donor with classical Hodgkin lymphoma. The V call is TRBV12-5, the J call TRBJ2-3, with TRBD1 identical over 8 bases. The sequences come from peripheral blood mononuclear cells (PBMCs), collected before the second cycle of nivolumab. The CDR3 DNA reads TGTGCTAGTGGCGCCGAGACAGGGGTGGCAGGTACGCAGTATTTT. Translation: CASGAETGVAGTQYF.